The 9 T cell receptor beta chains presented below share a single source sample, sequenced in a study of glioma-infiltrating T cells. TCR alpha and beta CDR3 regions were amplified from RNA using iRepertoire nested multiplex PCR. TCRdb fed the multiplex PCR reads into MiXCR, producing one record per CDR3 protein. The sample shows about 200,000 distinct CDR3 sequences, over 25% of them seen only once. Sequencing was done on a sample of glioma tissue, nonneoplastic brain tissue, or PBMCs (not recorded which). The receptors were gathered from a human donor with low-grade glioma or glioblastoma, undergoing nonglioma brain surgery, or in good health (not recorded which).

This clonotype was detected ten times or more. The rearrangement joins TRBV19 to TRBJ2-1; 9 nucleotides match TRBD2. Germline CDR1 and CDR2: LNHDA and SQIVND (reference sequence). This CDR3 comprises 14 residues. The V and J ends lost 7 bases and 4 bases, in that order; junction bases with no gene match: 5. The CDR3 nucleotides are TGTGCCAGTAAGGAGCGGGAGGCTTACAATGAGCAGTTCTTC. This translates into CASKEREAYNEQFF.

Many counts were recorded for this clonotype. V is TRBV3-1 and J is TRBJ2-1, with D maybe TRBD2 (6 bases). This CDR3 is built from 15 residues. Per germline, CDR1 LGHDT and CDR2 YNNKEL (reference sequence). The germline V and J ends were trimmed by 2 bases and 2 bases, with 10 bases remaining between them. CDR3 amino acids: CASSQNSGTYNEQFF. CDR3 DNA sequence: TGTGCCAGCAGCCAAAATAGCGGAACCTACAATGAGCAGTTCTTC.

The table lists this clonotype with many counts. The DNA for the CDR3 is TGTGCCAGCAGCCAAGATAGGGTGAGGCAGCCCCAGCATTTT. This encodes CASSQDRVRQPQHF. The chain joins TRBV3-1 to TRBJ1-5; D remains ambiguous. The V end was cut by 0 bases, the J end by 7 bases, with 10 bases between. The CDR3 runs 14 residues. Germline V lookup: CDR1 LGHDT, CDR2 YNNKEL (reference sequence).

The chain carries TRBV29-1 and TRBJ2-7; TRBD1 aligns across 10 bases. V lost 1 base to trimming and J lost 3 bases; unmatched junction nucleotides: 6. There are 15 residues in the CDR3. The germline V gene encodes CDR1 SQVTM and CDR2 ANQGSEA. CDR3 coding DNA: TGCAGCGTTGAAGTTACGGACAGGGGGGACTACGAGCAGTACTTC. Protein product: CSVEVTDRGDYEQYF.

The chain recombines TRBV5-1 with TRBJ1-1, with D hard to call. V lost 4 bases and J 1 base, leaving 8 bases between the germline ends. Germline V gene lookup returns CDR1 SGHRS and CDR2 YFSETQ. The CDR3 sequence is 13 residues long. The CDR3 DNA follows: TGCGCCAGCAGCGGAGACCAGAACACTGAAGCTTTCTTT. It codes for CASSGDQNTEAFF.

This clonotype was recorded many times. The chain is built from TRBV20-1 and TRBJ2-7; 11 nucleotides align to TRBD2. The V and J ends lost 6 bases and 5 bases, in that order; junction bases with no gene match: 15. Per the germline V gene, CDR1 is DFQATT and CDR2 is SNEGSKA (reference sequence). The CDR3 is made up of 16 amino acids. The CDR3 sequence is CSADGVAGGPANEQYF. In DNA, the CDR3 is TGCAGTGCGGACGGGGTAGCGGGAGGGCCAGCCAACGAGCAGTACTTC.

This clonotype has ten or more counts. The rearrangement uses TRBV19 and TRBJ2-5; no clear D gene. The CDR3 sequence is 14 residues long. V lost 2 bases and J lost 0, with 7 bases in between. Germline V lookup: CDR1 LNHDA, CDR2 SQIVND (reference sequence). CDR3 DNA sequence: TGTGCCAGTAGTATAAGGCGAAACCAAGAGACCCAGTACTTC. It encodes CASSIRRNQETQYF.

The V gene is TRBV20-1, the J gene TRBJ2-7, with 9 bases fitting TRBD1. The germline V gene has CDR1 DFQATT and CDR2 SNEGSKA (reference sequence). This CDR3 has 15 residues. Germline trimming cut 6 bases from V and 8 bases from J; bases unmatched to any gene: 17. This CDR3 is CSADFGGQGRTKQYF. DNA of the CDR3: TGCAGTGCAGATTTTGGGGGACAGGGCCGTACCAAGCAGTACTTC.

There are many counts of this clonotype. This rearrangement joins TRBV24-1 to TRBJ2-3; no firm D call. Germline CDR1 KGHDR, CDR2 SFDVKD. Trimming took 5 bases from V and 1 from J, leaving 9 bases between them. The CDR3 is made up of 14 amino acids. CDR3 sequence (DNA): TGTGCCACCAGTGTTCCCAGCCGCACAGATACGCAGTATTTT. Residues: CATSVPSRTDTQYF.